The entry that follows covers one T cell receptor (beta chain) sequence. The data were taken from a study of shared clonotypes between healthy human individuals. Study-level background: Aged 18 to 49, the donors were two women and a few men.

Some clones are missing from TCRdb's copy, which holds only in-frame ones; the method was immunoSEQ multiplex PCR. The table lists a few hundred thousand clones, around 97% of them singletons. Looked up from germline, CDR1 is LNHDA and CDR2 is SQIVND (reference sequence). V gave up 1 base and J gave up 1 base; unmatched junction bases: 3. This CDR3 has 15 amino acids. The rearrangement uses TRBV19 and TRBJ2-7; 8 bases are a match to TRBD2. This TCR derives from a woman in her twenties or thirties in good health. Sequencing used naive CD4+ T cells sorted from blood. Described subset: CD45RA+ positively selected. CDR3 region: CASSIAAGESYEQYF. The CDR3 nucleotides are TGTGCCAGTAGTATAGCAGCGGGAGAGTCCTACGAGCAGTACTTC.